The 2 T cell receptor beta chains below were found in one sample sequenced in a study of T cell responses to AZD1222 COVID-19 vaccine. Here immunoSEQ multiplex PCR was the method, and the copy in TCRdb shows in-frame clones only, minus some. The sample has 160,000 or so clones; around nine tenths are singletons. Sample: peripheral blood, taken on day 0 of AZD1222 vaccination. The source is an adult in good health.

The chain has TRBV24-1 and TRBJ1-1; tentative D call: TRBD1 (5 bases). This CDR3 comprises 13 residues. V was cut by 5 bases and J by 5 bases, with 11 bases left in between. The germline V gene has CDR1 KGHDR and CDR2 SFDVKD. The CDR3 loop is CATSAGGRTEAFF. The CDR3 coding sequence is TGTGCCACCAGTGCCGGGGGGAGGACTGAAGCTTTCTTT.

The V and J genes are TRBV10-2 and TRBJ1-1, with D perhaps TRBD1 (5 bases). Germline V gene lookup returns CDR1 WSHSY and CDR2 SAAADI. This CDR3 is 15 amino acids long. V was cut by 6 bases and J by 1 base, with 15 bases left in between. The CDR3 DNA reads as TGCGCCAGCAGCCCCGTGGGGGGGACGAACACTGAAGCTTTCTTT. It encodes CASSPVGGTNTEAFF.